This T cell receptor beta chain was captured in a study of T cell repertoires in cytomegalovirus infection. Across the whole study: Public signatures in TCR beta pointed to CMV infection and matching HLA type. Study-wide results and limits: CMV-specific HLA-C-restricted TCR beta clonotypes dominated the ex vivo response.

Germline assignment: CDR1 MDHEN and CDR2 SYDVKM. CDR3 length: 13 amino acids. V lost 10 bases and J 1 base, leaving 13 bases between the germline ends. With respect to this clonotype: As yet, its antigen is unknown.

Via MiXCR, TCRdb re-called the reads, giving one row per CDR3 protein. The table includes under 850,000 distinct CDR3 sequences, roughly a third detected once. The chain combines TRBV28 with TRBJ1-2; D may be TRBD1 (5 bases). This TCR was sampled from a human donor in good health (CMV status not recorded). Some clones in this sample may be carry-over from other donors' samples. Sequences were obtained from PBMCs. DNA for the CDR3: TGTGCCACCAGGGAAACGATTAACTATGGCTACACCTTC. Translation gives CATRETINYGYTF.